This T cell receptor (beta chain) was found in a study of CD4 T cells in relation to SARS-CoV-2 and coronaviruses. Findings and caveats of the study: Compared with monoreactive clones, crossreactive clones showed significantly weaker SARS-CoV-2 expansion. Crossreactivity was assessed only for spike protein, not other viral proteins. According to naive versus memory sequencing, detected responses are memory recall, not newly primed. Samples before the pandemic and after infection were not matched within any donor.

This table comes from immunoSEQ multiplex PCR, and its TCRdb copy is limited to in-frame clones, with some not included. The data show approximately 59,000 clones, with around 87% seen just once and over 1.5% held by the top ten. Comments on this clone: No antigen is known for it.

The unexposed donors gave CD4+ T cells in 2011-2018, prior to COVID-19. V was cut by 1 base and J by 7 bases, with 7 bases left in between. This CDR3 is built from 13 residues. Germline loops: CDR1 SGHTA, CDR2 FQGNSA. The specimen was memory CD4+ T cells from PBMCs. This rearrangement joins TRBV7-2 to TRBJ2-2, with a tentative D call TRBD1 (5 bases). The clonotype was recovered from a human donor in good health. CDR3 protein: CASSLVGLGELFF. For the CDR3, the DNA is TGTGCCAGCAGCTTAGTGGGGCTCGGGGAGCTGTTTTTT.